This TCR beta chain was observed in a study of blood T cell repertoires in COVID-19. The CDR3 runs to 16 residues. Germline CDR1 and CDR2: MNHEY and SVGEGT. V lost 5 bases and J lost 2; bases outside the gene matches: 7. Data came from immunoSEQ multiplex PCR; TCRdb stores just in-frame clones and leaves some out. This sample has 90,000 to 120,000 clones; approximately 84% occur once, and the top ten carry more than 20%. This clonotype was obtained from a man aged 55 to 70 with acute or convalescent COVID-19. This rearrangement joins TRBV6-2 or TRBV6-3 to TRBJ1-5; TRBD1 matches at 9 bases. Sequencing was carried out using peripheral blood. CDR3 nucleotide sequence: TGTGCCAGCAGTCCACCCCGACAGGGGGGCAATCAGCCCCAGCATTTT. Translated: CASSPPRQGGNQPQHF.